This TCR beta chain was sequenced during a study of T cell responses to AZD1222 COVID-19 vaccine (dated by TCRdb to the early 2020s). About the study as a whole: AZD1222 recipients with second doses at about 4 weeks or about 12 weeks were pooled, because spike-specific TCR depth and breadth did not differ between schedules. Enrollment into the trials was organized by age into subgroups of 18-55, 56-69 and 70-plus years, and those subgroups contained roughly 150, 30 and 60 TCR-sequenced participants, respectively. TCR sequencing covered 233 trial participants: 200 to 210 given two doses of AZD1222 and 26 given two doses of MenACWY control vaccine. The study at large found these results: Because no day 14 peak-response samples were available, repertoires were characterized only after the peak T cell response. Only five to seven AZD1222 recipients were SARS-CoV-2 seropositive at baseline, limiting conclusions about previously exposed vaccinees. Epitopes outside the regions mutated in the B.1.351 and B.1.1.7 variants were reportedly recognized by nearly half of the unique spike-specific TCRs. After two AZD1222 doses, both the breadth and the depth of spike-specific TCRs were significantly higher than at day 0 and than in MenACWY recipients. The vaccine-associated CD4 TCRs covered the entire spike protein, and the dominant responses fell in regions 160-218 and 743-854. Participants were mostly white British, with more females than males. The authors suggested clonal diversity may have been underestimated. In the small 56-69-year group, the increase in depth fell short of significance, most likely because of low power.

A note on this clone: Its recognized antigen is unknown. Base qualities are not recorded, but no much larger clone differs from it by a single base.

Looking up the germline V gene (reference sequence) yields CDR1 MNHEY and CDR2 SMNVEV. Reading from cysteine to phenylalanine, the CDR3 counts 16 amino acids. Only the CDR3 part of the read is kept: 48 bases, read in frame from the first base. The junction shows trimming of 6 bases on V and 2 bases on J, plus 20 bases between the germline ends. The CDR3 regions of human TCRbeta chains were analyzed by immunosequencing. Processing in the source paper ran as follows. Repertoire TCRs were matched against a reference library of SARS-CoV-2-specific TCRs generated with the MIRA antigen-specificity platform. Breadth was defined as the fraction of unique TCRs that were SARS-CoV-2-associated, and depth was defined as the fraction of total T cells that were SARS-CoV-2-associated. Using the MIRA data, each spike-specific TCR was mapped to the spike region that the TCR reacts to and placed in a CD4 or CD8 class. Log10-transformed breadth and depth values were compared by one-way ANOVA with Sidak's multiple comparisons tests. Here the immuneACCESS table is served through TCRdb, limited to in-frame sequences with V and J called. Missing clones are a known gap in these copies; in checked studies unresolved V genes cover under half, and the rest lacks a known reason. V, J and clone size reflect that table, while D and trimming were determined from the DNA. Present in this sample are about 57,000 clones, approximately 83% of which were seen just once. The biggest ten clones account for approximately 16% of the sample.

Interpreted using the paper, the time point label stands for: baseline before first vaccination. The vaccinee samples were drawn from two UK trials, COV001 and COV002, one of which was a single-blind randomized controlled phase 2/3 trial testing AZD1222 (ChAdOx1 nCoV-19) in healthy adults. For TCRbeta chain sequencing, PBMC samples were collected from trial participants at day 0 and at day 28 after the second dose. The sequencing here drew on peripheral blood, taken on day 0 of AZD1222 vaccination. The chain couples TRBV27 to TRBJ2-7; TRBD2 is perhaps the D gene, given 5 matching bases. The clonotype originates from an adult in good health. The CDR3 protein sequence reads: CASSREGVQGPYEQYF. The sequenced DNA is TGTGCCAGCAGCCGCGAGGGAGTACAAGGACCCTACGAGCAGTACTTC.